A single sample is the source of the 26 T cell receptor beta chains below, sequenced in a study of blood T cell repertoires in COVID-19. Only in-frame clones appear in the TCRdb table, and some are missing; sequencing was by immunoSEQ multiplex PCR. The profile shows some 300,000 clones, approximately 86% of them singletons. Sequencing was carried out using peripheral blood. These receptors originate from a woman aged 70 to 79 with COVID-19, enrolled during active disease.

The chain has TRBV28 and TRBJ2-4, with D tentatively TRBD1 (5 bases). The CDR3 extends over 16 amino acids. The V gene's germline CDR1 is MDHEN and CDR2 SYDVKM. V lost 2 bases to trimming and J lost 0 bases, with 11 bases between them. This chain's CDR3 is CASSLPPGLAKNIQYF. The CDR3 region has the DNA TGTGCCAGCAGTTTACCCCCAGGGTTAGCCAAAAACATTCAGTACTTC.

There are a few counts of this clone. CDR3 in DNA: TGTGCCAGCAGCTTTCAGGGTATGACCACTGAAGCTTTCTTT. Translated: CASSFQGMTTEAFF. This chain connects TRBV7-2 to TRBJ1-1, with D tentatively TRBD1 (5 bases). CDR1 and CDR2 from the germline V gene are SGHTA and FQGNSA. The length of the CDR3 is 14 residues. The V gene lost 3 bases and the J gene lost 4 bases, with 12 bases spanning the gap.

This clone was found a few times. The rearrangement joins TRBV11-2 to TRBJ1-1; D might be TRBD1 (6 bases). CDR1 and CDR2 (germline): SGHAT, FQNNGV. The length of the CDR3 is 16 residues. V dropped 1 base and J dropped 0 bases, with 12 bases sitting between them. Here the CDR3 reads CASSLGPRTVNTEAFF. The CDR3, as DNA: TGTGCCAGCAGCTTAGGACCCCGGACAGTGAACACTGAAGCTTTCTTT.

This chain uses TRBV6-5 with TRBJ1-4; D is possibly TRBD1 (5 bases). CDR3 length equals 12 residues. CDR1 and CDR2 (germline): MNHEY, SVGAGI. V shed 6 bases and J shed 8 bases, with 10 bases lying between them. CDR3 sequence: CASSPGSEKLFF. In DNA form, the CDR3 reads TGTGCCAGCAGCCCAGGGTCGGAAAAACTGTTTTTT.

CDR3 nucleotides: TGTGCCATCAGTGAGTCGGGGGGGGACACTGAAGCTTTCTTT. Protein: CAISESGGDTEAFF. J is TRBJ1-1 and V is TRBV10-3, with a possible D match to TRBD1 (5 bases). The CDR3 is 14 amino acids. V was pared by 0 bases and J by 3 bases, with 8 bases between. Per the germline V gene, CDR1 is ENHRY and CDR2 is SYGVKD.

The V gene is TRBV10-3, the J gene TRBJ1-2, with 7 bases aligning to TRBD1. V shed 2 bases and J 7 bases; nucleotides not matched to a gene: 13. Germline V gene sequence: CDR1 ENHRY, CDR2 SYGVKD. The CDR3 covers 16 residues. The CDR3 DNA follows: TGTGCCATCAGTGAGCCCACCCAGGGGGGAAGATTTGGCTACACCTTC. This gives the protein CAISEPTQGGRFGYTF.

Only one count was recorded for this clone. The chain joins TRBV6-2 or TRBV6-3 to TRBJ1-1, with D perhaps matching TRBD1 (5 bases). The CDR3 has 13 amino acids. Trimming took 4 bases from V and 4 from J, leaving 10 bases between them. CDR1 is MNHEY and CDR2 is SVGEGT in the germline V gene. The DNA of the CDR3 is TGTGCCAGCAGTTTCAGGGTGGGCACTGAAGCTTTCTTT. As protein: CASSFRVGTEAFF.

A few counts support this clone. V is TRBV7-9 and J is TRBJ1-2, with D unclear. This CDR3 comprises 13 residues. Deletions cut 5 bases from V and 8 bases from J, with 15 bases between. Germline assignment: CDR1 SEHNR and CDR2 FQNEAQ (reference sequence). DNA of the CDR3: TGTGCCAGCAGCCCCCGATCAGGTGGGGGCTACACCTTC. Its translation: CASSPRSGGGYTF. Variable domain in full (rest from reference TRBV7-9 and TRBJ1-2): DTGVSQNPRHKITKRGQNVTFRCDPISEHNRLYWYRQTLGQGPEFLTYFQNEAQLEKSRLLSDRFSAERPKGSFSTLEIQRTEQGDSAMYLCASSPRSGGGYTFGSGTRLTVV.

The V call is TRBV5-1, the J call TRBJ2-7; 12 bases are shared with TRBD2. Germline assignment: CDR1 SGHRS and CDR2 YFSETQ. V shed 1 base, J shed 5 bases, and the junction held 7 bases outside the gene matches. This CDR3 spans 16 amino acids. For the CDR3, the DNA is TGCGCCAGCAGCTTGAGTCTAGCGGGGGGGCAGGACGAGCAGTACTTC. Translated, it gives CASSLSLAGGQDEQYF.

The CDR3 is CASSQGQERTYEQYF. The CDR3 DNA sequence: TGTGCCAGCTCACAGGGACAGGAGAGAACCTACGAGCAGTACTTC. The gene calls are TRBV18 and TRBJ2-7, with 8 bases lining up with TRBD1. This CDR3 spans 15 amino acids. After removal of 4 bases from V and 2 bases from J, the junction contained 7 bases not matched to a gene. Germline values: CDR1 KGHSH, CDR2 LQKENI. Full variable domain (outside the CDR3, taken from reference TRBV18 and TRBJ2-7): NAGVMQNPRHLVRRRGQEARLRCSPMKGHSHVYWYRQLPEEGLKFMVYLQKENIIDESGMPKERFSAEFPKEGPSILRIQQVVRGDSAAYFCASSQGQERTYEQYFGPGTRLTVT.

This rearrangement joins TRBV15 to TRBJ2-5; 9 nucleotides match TRBD1. Trimming at V came to 4 bases and at J to 5 bases, leaving 5 bases not matched to a gene. Per germline, CDR1 LNHNV and CDR2 YYDKDF (reference sequence). The CDR3 is made up of 14 amino acids. CDR3 amino acids: CATSILQGAETQYF. CDR3 bases: TGTGCCACCAGCATACTACAGGGGGCCGAGACCCAGTACTTC.

The chain carries TRBV7-3 and TRBJ2-1; 10 positions match TRBD2. The germline V gene has CDR1 SGHTA and CDR2 FQGTGA. Trimming removed 5 bases from V and 4 bases from J; junction bases left unmatched: 5. The CDR3 has 15 amino acids. The CDR3 DNA reads as TGTGCCAGCAGCCCCCTAGCGGGGGTTTACAATGAGCAGTTCTTC. Protein product: CASSPLAGVYNEQFF.

Comment on this clone: The sample carries other DNA sequences with the same CDR3. The chain carries TRBV7-9 and TRBJ2-3; the match to TRBD2 covers 10 bases. This CDR3 comprises 15 residues. Trimming removed 3 bases from V and 3 bases from J; junction bases left unmatched: 3. Looked up from germline, CDR1 is SEHNR and CDR2 is FQNEAQ (reference sequence). The CDR3 spells CASSFLAGGTDTQYF. Written as DNA, the CDR3 is TGTGCCAGCAGCTTTTTAGCGGGGGGTACAGATACGCAGTATTTT.

This chain connects TRBV28 to TRBJ1-1, with D perhaps TRBD1 (6 bases). The CDR3 contains 16 residues. Looked up from germline, CDR1 is MDHEN and CDR2 is SYDVKM. Trimming shortened V by 2 bases and J by 4 bases, and 17 bases separated the two germline ends. The CDR3 is CASSLEAGGGRTEAFF. In DNA form, the CDR3 reads TGTGCCAGCAGTTTAGAGGCGGGCGGGGGGCGCACTGAAGCTTTCTTT.

The chain recombines TRBV27 with TRBJ1-4; D is undetermined. Between the trimmed V and J ends, which lost 5 bases and 4 bases, there was a span of 14 bases. This CDR3 is built from 15 residues. The germline V gene has CDR1 MNHEY and CDR2 SMNVEV (reference sequence). CDR3 protein: CASSTPAGNNEKLFF. The CDR3 DNA sequence: TGTGCCAGCAGTACCCCCGCAGGAAATAATGAAAAACTGTTTTTT.

V gene TRBV5-6 combines with J gene TRBJ1-1; D perhaps matches TRBD1 (5 bases). The CDR3 is 14 residues long. V lost 0 bases to trimming and J lost 2 bases, with 8 bases between them. Germline CDR1 is SGHDT and CDR2 is YYEEEE. CDR3 residues: CASSLAGDNTEAFF. The CDR3 DNA reads TGTGCCAGCAGCTTGGCGGGGGATAACACTGAAGCTTTCTTT.

This sequence joins TRBV6-2 or TRBV6-3 and TRBJ1-1; D is uncertain. The CDR3 consists of 15 residues. Trimming pared 0 bases from V and 1 base from J, leaving 9 bases between. Germline CDR1 MNHEY, CDR2 SVGEGT. CDR3 region: CASSYSRLPNTEAFF. CDR3 DNA: TGTGCCAGCAGTTACTCGAGGCTGCCGAACACTGAAGCTTTCTTT.

V gene TRBV10-3 combines with J gene TRBJ1-4; D not resolved. The CDR3 has 16 residues. Trimming removed 0 bases from V and 6 bases from J, with 14 bases in between. The germline V gene encodes CDR1 ENHRY and CDR2 SYGVKD. The CDR3 spells CAISESSPGGDEKLFF. The CDR3 DNA is TGTGCCATCAGTGAGTCGAGTCCGGGAGGAGATGAAAAACTGTTTTTT.

This chain connects TRBV7-2 to TRBJ1-5, with 10 bases identical to TRBD1. J lost 4 bases, V lost 2 bases, and 8 bases had no gene match. In germline, CDR1 is SGHTA, CDR2 FQGNSA. The CDR3 has 17 amino acids. The CDR3 nucleotides are TGTGCCAGCAGCTTAACGACAGGGGGCACGATAAATCAGCCCCAGCATTTT. Its protein product is CASSLTTGGTINQPQHF.

The V gene is TRBV5-4, the J gene TRBJ1-2; 9 bases are a match to TRBD1. Germline V gene data show CDR1 as SGHNT and CDR2 as YYREEE (reference sequence). After removal of 2 bases from V and 4 bases from J, the junction contained 6 bases not matched to a gene. The CDR3 consists of 15 residues. CDR3 DNA sequence: TGTGCCAGCAGCTTCCCGGGACAGGGATCCTATGGCTACACCTTC. This encodes CASSFPGQGSYGYTF.

This clone was detected only once. The V gene is TRBV21-1, the J gene TRBJ2-3; the D segment call TRBD1 is taken from the table without a DNA check. TRBV21-1 is a recognized pseudogene. This CDR3 spans 17 amino acids. CDR3 coding DNA: TGTGCCAGCAGCAATGGAGGGGGCAGAACTAGCACAGATACGCAGTATTTT. Translated: CASSNGGGRTSTDTQYF.

This chain links TRBV11-2 with TRBJ1-5; 9 bases align to TRBD1. This CDR3 contains 15 residues. Germline CDR1 SGHAT, CDR2 FQNNGV. Trimming cost V 5 bases and J 6 bases; bases outside gene matches: 8. CDR3 in DNA: TGTGCCAGCAGCCTAACCGGGACAGGGCTTCAGCCCCAGCATTTT. Translated: CASSLTGTGLQPQHF.

The genes are TRBV6-5 and TRBJ2-7; D ambiguous. V was trimmed by 8 bases and J by 5 bases, leaving 7 bases between them. The germline gives CDR1 MNHEY, CDR2 SVGAGI. CDR3 length: 10 amino acids. CDR3: CASSRDEQYF. In nucleotides, the CDR3 is TGTGCCAGCTCACGGGACGAGCAGTACTTC.

V gene TRBV5-1 combines with J gene TRBJ2-7, with TRBD2 matching over 15 bases. V gave up 4 bases and J gave up 3 bases; unmatched junction bases: 8. The CDR3 sequence is 17 residues long. The germline gives CDR1 SGHRS, CDR2 YFSETQ. CDR3: CASSAGLAGGPSYEQYF. CDR3 coding DNA: TGCGCCAGCAGCGCCGGACTAGCGGGGGGGCCTAGCTACGAGCAGTACTTC.

The chain couples TRBV6-5 to TRBJ1-6; 8 nucleotides match TRBD1. The CDR3 is 14 amino acids. The junction had 2 bases not matched to a gene; V was cut back by 2 bases and J by 8 bases. The V gene's germline CDR1 is MNHEY and CDR2 SVGAGI. CDR3 amino acids: CASSYQGAYSPLHF. The CDR3 region has the DNA TGTGCCAGCAGTTACCAGGGGGCCTATTCACCCCTCCACTTT.

This chain's CDR3 is CATGGTGLQPQHF. In nucleotides, the CDR3 is TGTGCCACCGGCGGGACAGGGCTTCAGCCCCAGCATTTT. J is TRBJ1-5 and V is TRBV24-1; the match to TRBD1 covers 9 bases. The V gene's germline CDR1 is KGHDR and CDR2 SFDVKD. Trimming took 9 bases from V and 6 from J; bases not matched to a gene: 5. This CDR3 comprises 13 residues.